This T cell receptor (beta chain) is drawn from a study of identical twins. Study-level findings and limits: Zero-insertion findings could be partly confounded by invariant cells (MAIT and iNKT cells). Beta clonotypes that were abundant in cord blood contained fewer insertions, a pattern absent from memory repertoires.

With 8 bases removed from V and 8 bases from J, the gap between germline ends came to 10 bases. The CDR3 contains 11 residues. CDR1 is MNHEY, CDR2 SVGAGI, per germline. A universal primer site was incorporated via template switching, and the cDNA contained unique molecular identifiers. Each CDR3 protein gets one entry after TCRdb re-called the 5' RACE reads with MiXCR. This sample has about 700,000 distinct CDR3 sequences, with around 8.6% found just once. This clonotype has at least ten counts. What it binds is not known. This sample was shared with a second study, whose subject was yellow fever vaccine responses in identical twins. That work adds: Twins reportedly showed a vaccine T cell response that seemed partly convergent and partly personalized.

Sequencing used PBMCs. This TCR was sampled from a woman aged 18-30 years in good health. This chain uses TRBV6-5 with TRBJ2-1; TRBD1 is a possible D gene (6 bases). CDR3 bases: TGTGCCAGCCTCAGGGGCGATGAGCAGTTCTTC. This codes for CASLRGDEQFF.